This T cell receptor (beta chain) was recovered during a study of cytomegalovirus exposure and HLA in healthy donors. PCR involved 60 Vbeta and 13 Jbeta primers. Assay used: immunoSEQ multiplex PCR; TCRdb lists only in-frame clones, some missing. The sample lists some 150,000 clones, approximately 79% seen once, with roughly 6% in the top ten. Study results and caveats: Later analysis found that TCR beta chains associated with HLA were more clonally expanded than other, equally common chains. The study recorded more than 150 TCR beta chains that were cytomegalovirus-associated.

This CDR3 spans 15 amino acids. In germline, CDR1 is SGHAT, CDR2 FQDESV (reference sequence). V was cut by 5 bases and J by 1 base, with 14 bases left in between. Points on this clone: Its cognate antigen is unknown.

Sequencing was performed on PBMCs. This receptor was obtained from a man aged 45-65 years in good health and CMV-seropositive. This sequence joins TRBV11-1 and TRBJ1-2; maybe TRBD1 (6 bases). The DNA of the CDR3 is TGTGCCAGCAGCCGTGACAGGCCCTTTAACTATGGCTACACCTTC. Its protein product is CASSRDRPFNYGYTF.